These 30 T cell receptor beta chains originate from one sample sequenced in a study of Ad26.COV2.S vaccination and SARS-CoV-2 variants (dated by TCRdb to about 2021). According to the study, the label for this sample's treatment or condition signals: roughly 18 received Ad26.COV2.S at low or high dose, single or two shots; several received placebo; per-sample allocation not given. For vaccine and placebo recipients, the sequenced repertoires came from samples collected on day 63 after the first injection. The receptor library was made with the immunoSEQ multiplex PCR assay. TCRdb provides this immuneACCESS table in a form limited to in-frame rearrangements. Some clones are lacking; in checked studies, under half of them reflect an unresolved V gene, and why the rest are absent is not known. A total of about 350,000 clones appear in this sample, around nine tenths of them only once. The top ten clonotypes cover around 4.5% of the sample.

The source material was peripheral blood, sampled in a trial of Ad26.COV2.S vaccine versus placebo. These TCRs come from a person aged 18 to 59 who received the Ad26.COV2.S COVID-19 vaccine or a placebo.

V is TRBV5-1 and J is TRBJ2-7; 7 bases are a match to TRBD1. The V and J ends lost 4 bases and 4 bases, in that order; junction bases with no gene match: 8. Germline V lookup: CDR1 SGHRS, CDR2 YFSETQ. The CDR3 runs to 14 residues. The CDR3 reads CASSAWDRPYEQYF. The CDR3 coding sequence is TGCGCCAGCAGCGCCTGGGACAGACCGTACGAGCAGTACTTC.

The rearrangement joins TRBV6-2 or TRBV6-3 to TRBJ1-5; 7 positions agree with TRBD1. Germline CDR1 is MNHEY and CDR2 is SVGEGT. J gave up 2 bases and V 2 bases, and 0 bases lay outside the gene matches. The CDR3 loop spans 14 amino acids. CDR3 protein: CASSYTGGNQPQHF. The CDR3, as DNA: TGTGCCAGCAGTTACACAGGGGGCAATCAGCCCCAGCATTTT.

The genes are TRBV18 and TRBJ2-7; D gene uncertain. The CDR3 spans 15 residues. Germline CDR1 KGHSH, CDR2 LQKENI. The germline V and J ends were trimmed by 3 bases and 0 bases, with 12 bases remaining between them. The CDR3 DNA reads TGTGCCAGCTCACCCCCCGCCAGTGACTCCTACGAGCAGTACTTC. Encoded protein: CASSPPASDSYEQYF.

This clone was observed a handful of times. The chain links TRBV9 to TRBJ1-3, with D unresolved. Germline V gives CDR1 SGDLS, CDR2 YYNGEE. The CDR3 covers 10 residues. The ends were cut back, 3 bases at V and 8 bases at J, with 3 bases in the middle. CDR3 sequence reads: CASSGDTIYF. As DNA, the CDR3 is TGTGCCAGCAGCGGGGACACCATATATTTT.

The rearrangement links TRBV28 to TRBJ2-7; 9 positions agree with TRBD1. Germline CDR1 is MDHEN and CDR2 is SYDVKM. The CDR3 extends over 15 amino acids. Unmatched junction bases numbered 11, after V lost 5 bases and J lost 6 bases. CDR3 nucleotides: TGTGCCAGCAGTGCCGGGACAGGGTCAGGGTTCGAGCAGTACTTC. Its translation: CASSAGTGSGFEQYF.

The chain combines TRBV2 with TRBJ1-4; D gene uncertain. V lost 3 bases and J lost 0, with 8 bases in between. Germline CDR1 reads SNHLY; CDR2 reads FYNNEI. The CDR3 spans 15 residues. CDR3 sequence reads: CASSEWGATNEKLFF. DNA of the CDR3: TGTGCCAGCAGTGAGTGGGGAGCAACTAATGAAAAACTGTTTTTT. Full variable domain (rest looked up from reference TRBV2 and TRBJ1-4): EPEVTQTPSHQVTQMGQEVILRCVPISNHLYFYWYRQILGQKVEFLVSFYNNEISEKSEIFDDQFSVERPDGSNFTLKIRSTKLEDSAMYFCASSEWGATNEKLFFGSGTQLSVL.

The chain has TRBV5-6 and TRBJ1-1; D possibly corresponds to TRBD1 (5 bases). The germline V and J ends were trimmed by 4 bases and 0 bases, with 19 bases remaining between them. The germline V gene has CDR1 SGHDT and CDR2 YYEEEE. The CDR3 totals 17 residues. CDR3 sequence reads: CASSRRYGGRMNTEAFF. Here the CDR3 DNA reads TGTGCCAGCAGCCGTAGGTACGGGGGAAGGATGAACACTGAAGCTTTCTTT.

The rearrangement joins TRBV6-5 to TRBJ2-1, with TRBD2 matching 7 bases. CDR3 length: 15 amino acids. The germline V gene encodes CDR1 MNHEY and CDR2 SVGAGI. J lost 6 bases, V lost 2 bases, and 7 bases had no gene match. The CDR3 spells CASSYTAGDVNEQFF. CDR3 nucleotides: TGTGCCAGCAGTTACACCGCGGGAGACGTCAATGAGCAGTTCTTC.

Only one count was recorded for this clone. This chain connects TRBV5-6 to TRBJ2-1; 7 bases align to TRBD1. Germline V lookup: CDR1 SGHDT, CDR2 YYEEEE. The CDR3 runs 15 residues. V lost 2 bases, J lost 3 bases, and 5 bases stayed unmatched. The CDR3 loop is CASSFRGQNYNEQFF. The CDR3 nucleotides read TGTGCCAGCAGCTTCCGGGGACAGAACTACAATGAGCAGTTCTTC.

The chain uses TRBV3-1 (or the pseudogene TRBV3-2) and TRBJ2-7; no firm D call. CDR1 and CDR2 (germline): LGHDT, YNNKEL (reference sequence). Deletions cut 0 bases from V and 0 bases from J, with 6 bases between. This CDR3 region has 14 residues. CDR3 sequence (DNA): TGTGCCAGCAGCCAAGAGGTCAACTCCTACGAGCAGTACTTC. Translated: CASSQEVNSYEQYF.

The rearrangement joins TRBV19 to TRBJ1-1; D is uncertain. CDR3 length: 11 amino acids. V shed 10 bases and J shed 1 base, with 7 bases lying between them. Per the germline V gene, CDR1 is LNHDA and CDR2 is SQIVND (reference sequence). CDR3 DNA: TGTGCCACCAAAAAGAACACTGAAGCTTTCTTT. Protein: CATKKNTEAFF.

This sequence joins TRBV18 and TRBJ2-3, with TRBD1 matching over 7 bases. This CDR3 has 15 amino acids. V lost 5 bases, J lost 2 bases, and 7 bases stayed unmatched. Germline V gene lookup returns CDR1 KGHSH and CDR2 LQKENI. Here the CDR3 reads CASSSGQAHTDTQYF. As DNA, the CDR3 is TGTGCCAGCTCATCAGGACAGGCCCACACAGATACGCAGTATTTT.

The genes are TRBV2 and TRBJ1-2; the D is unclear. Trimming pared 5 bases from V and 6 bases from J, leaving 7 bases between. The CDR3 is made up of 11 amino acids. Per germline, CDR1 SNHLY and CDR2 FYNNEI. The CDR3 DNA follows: TGTGCCAGCAGTTATGCCCATGGCTACACCTTC. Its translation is CASSYAHGYTF.

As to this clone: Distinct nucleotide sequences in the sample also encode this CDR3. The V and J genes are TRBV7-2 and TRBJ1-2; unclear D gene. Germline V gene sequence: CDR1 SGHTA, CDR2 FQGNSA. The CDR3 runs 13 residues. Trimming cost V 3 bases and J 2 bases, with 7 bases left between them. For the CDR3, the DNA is TGTGCCAGCAGCTTCGCGGGGAACTATGGCTACACCTTC. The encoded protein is CASSFAGNYGYTF.

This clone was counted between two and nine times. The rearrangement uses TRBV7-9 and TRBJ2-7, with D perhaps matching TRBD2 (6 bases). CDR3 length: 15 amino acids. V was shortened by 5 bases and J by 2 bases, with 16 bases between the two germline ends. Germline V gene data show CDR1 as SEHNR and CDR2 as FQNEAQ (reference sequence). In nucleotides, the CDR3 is TGTGCCAGCAGCCCGTCCGGGGGACCTACCTACGAGCAGTACTTC. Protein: CASSPSGGPTYEQYF.

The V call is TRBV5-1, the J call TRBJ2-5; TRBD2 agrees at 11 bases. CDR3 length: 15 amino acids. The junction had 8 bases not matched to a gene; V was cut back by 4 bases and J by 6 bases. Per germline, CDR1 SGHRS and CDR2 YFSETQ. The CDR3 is CASSVRTSGRKTQYF. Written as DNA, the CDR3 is TGCGCCAGCAGCGTACGGACTAGCGGGCGTAAGACCCAGTACTTC.

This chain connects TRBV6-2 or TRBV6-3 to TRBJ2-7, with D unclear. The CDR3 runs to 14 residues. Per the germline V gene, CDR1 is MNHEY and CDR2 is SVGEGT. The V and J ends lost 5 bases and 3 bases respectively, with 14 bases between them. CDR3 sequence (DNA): TGTGCCAGCAGTCCCAGGACGGAAAGCTACGAGCAGTACTTC. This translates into CASSPRTESYEQYF.

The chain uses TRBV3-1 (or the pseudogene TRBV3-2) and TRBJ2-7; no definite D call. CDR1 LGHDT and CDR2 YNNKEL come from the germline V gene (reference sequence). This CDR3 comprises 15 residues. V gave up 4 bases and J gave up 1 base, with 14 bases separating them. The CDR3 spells CASSPPYGNSYEQYF. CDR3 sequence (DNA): TGTGCCAGCAGCCCCCCTTACGGTAATTCCTACGAGCAGTACTTC.

CDR3 nucleotide sequence: TGTGCCACCAGTGATGAGGTGGCTAATTCACCCCTCCACTTT. Residues: CATSDEVANSPLHF. The chain carries TRBV24-1 and TRBJ1-6; D unresolved. There are 14 residues in the CDR3. Germline V CDR1 and CDR2: KGHDR, SFDVKD. The V gene lost 3 bases and the J gene lost 6 bases, with 8 bases spanning the gap.

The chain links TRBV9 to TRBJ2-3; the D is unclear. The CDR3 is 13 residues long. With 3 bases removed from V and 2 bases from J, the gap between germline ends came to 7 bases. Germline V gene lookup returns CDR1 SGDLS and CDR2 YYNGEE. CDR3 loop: CASSDHNTDTQYF. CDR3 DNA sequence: TGTGCCAGCAGCGATCATAACACAGATACGCAGTATTTT.

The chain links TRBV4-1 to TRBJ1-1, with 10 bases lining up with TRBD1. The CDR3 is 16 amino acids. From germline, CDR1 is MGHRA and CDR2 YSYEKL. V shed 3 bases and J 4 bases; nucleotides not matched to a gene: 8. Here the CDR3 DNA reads TGCGCCAGCAGCCAGATCAGGACAGGGGGTGGCACTGAAGCTTTCTTT. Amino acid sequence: CASSQIRTGGGTEAFF.

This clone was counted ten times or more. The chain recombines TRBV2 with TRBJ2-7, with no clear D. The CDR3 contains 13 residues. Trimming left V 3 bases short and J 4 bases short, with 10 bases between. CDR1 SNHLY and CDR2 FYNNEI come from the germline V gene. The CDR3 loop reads CASSEWLWYEQYF. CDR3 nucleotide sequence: TGTGCCAGCAGTGAGTGGCTTTGGTACGAGCAGTACTTC.

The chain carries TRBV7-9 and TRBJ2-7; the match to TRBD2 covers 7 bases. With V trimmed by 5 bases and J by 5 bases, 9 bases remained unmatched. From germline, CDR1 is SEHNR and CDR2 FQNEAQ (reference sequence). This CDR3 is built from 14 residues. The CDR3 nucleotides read TGTGCCAGCAGCCTGAGGGCCCGGGGGGACGAGCAGTACTTC. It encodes CASSLRARGDEQYF. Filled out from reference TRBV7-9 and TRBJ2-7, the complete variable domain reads DTGVSQNPRHKITKRGQNVTFRCDPISEHNRLYWYRQTLGQGPEFLTYFQNEAQLEKSRLLSDRFSAERPKGSFSTLEIQRTEQGDSAMYLCASSLRARGDEQYFGPGTRLTVT.

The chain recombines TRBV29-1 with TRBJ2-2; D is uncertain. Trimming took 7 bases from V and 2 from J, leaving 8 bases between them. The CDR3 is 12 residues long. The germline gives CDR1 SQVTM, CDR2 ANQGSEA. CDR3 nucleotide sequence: TGCAGCGGCAGACAAAACACCGGGGAGCTGTTTTTT. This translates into CSGRQNTGELFF.

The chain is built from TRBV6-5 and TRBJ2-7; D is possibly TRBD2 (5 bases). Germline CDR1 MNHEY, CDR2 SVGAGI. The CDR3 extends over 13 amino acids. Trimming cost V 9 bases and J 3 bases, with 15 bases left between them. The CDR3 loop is CASTRGRDYEQYF. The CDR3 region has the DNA TGTGCCAGTACACGAGGACGGGACTACGAGCAGTACTTC.

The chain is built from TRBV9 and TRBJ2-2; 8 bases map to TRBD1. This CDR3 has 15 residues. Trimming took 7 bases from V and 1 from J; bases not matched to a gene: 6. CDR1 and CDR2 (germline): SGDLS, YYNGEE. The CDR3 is CASGGTGGNTGELFF. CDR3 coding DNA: TGTGCCAGCGGGGGGACAGGAGGGAACACCGGGGAGCTGTTTTTT.

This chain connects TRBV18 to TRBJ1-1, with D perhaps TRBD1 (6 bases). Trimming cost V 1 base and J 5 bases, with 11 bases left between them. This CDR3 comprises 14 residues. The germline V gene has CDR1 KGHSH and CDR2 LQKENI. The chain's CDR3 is CASSPQGGLTEAFF. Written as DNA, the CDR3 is TGTGCCAGCTCACCACAGGGGGGCTTGACTGAAGCTTTCTTT.

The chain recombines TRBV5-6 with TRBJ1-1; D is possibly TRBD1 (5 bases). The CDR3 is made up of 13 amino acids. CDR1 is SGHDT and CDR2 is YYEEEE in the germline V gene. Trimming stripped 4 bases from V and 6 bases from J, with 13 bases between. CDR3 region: CASSTGLGSEAFF. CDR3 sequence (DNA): TGTGCCAGCAGCACAGGACTTGGATCTGAAGCTTTCTTT.

CDR3: CASSLNRDEQFF. In DNA form, the CDR3 reads TGTGCCAGCAGCTTAAACAGGGATGAGCAGTTCTTC. The chain recombines TRBV11-1 with TRBJ2-1; D is perhaps TRBD1 (6 bases). Trimming left V 2 bases short and J 8 bases short, with 7 bases between. The germline V gene has CDR1 SGHAT and CDR2 FQDESV (reference sequence). This CDR3 spans 12 amino acids.

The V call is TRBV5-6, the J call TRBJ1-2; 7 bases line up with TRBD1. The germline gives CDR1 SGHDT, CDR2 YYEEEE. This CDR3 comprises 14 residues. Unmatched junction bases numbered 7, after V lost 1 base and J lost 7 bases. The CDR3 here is CASSLRTGAIGYTF. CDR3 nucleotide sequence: TGTGCCAGCAGCTTGCGTACAGGGGCGATTGGCTACACCTTC. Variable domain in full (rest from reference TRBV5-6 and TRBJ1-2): DAGVTQSPTHLIKTRGQQVTLRCSPKSGHDTVSWYQQALGQGPQFIFQYYEEEERQRGNFPDRFSGHQFPNYSSELNVNALLLGDSALYLCASSLRTGAIGYTFGSGTRLTVV.